This T cell receptor beta chain is from a study of siplizumab effects on memory and regulatory T cells. Data came from immunoSEQ multiplex PCR; TCRdb stores just in-frame clones and leaves some out. The sample has around 100,000 clones; roughly 93% are singletons. V was shortened by 6 bases and J by 0 bases, with 15 bases between the two germline ends. This CDR3 contains 15 residues. CDR1 and CDR2 from the germline V gene are SGDLS and YYNGEE. Input material: Tregs sorted from blood. The chain recombines TRBV9 with TRBJ2-5; D is perhaps TRBD1 (8 bases). This TCR was recovered from a human donor in good health. The CDR3 DNA reads TGTGCCAGCAACAAACAGGGGGGGTACCAAGAGACCCAGTACTTC. Protein: CASNKQGGYQETQYF.